Below are 14 T cell receptor beta chains sequenced from a single sample in a study of blood T cell repertoires in COVID-19. Sequencing used immunoSEQ multiplex PCR; TCRdb keeps in-frame clones, though not all of them. The sample lists around 300,000 clones; approximately 85% were seen once. The sequenced sample consisted of peripheral blood. The receptors were sampled from a woman in her 70s with acute or convalescent COVID-19.

This clone was counted a few times. The chain couples TRBV7-2 to TRBJ2-7; maybe TRBD2 (6 bases). Germline-derived CDR1 and CDR2 are SGHTA and FQGNSA. CDR3 length: 15 residues. The V gene lost 5 bases and the J gene lost 4 bases, with 18 bases spanning the gap. CDR3 in amino acids: CASSDRSGYFYEQYF. The CDR3 region has the DNA TGTGCCAGCAGCGATCGTAGCGGCTACTTTTACGAGCAGTACTTC.

This sequence joins TRBV18 and TRBJ1-5; TRBD1 might be the D (6 bases). Trimming left V 2 bases short and J 3 bases short, with 17 bases between. Germline CDR1 reads KGHSH; CDR2 reads LQKENI. The CDR3 runs to 17 residues. The CDR3 protein is CASSPWVLAGVNQPQHF. In nucleotides, the CDR3 is TGTGCCAGCTCACCATGGGTTTTGGCAGGGGTCAATCAGCCCCAGCATTTT.

V is TRBV7-8 and J is TRBJ2-5, with D possibly matching TRBD2 (6 bases). Germline lookup yields CDR1 SGHVS and CDR2 FQNEAQ. Between the trimmed V and J ends, which lost 6 bases and 2 bases, there was a span of 22 bases. This CDR3 contains 17 residues. The CDR3 DNA follows: TGTGCCAGCAGTTTGACATCTGGACTACCCGATCAAGAGACCCAGTACTTC. Protein sequence: CASSLTSGLPDQETQYF.

The chain combines TRBV18 with TRBJ1-2, with D possibly TRBD1 on 5 matching bases. The CDR3 is 14 residues long. Trimming pared 2 bases from V and 0 bases from J, leaving 7 bases between. Germline V gene lookup returns CDR1 KGHSH and CDR2 LQKENI. In DNA form, the CDR3 reads TGTGCCAGCTCACCAACGACAGCTAACTATGGCTACACCTTC. It is translated as CASSPTTANYGYTF.

This clone was picked up one time. The rearrangement joins TRBV5-4 to TRBJ1-1; no reliable D call. CDR1 is SGHNT and CDR2 is YYREEE in the germline V gene (reference sequence). The CDR3 is made up of 11 amino acids. V shed 10 bases and J shed 9 bases, with 16 bases lying between them. CDR3 protein: CAPPSWRKAFF. DNA of the CDR3: TGTGCCCCACCATCCTGGAGGAAAGCTTTCTTT.

The chain links TRBV3-1 (or the pseudogene TRBV3-2) to TRBJ2-5; 8 bases match TRBD2. Germline trimming cut 2 bases from V and 4 bases from J; bases unmatched to any gene: 6. The germline CDR1 and CDR2 sequences are LGHDT and YNNKEL (reference sequence). The CDR3 consists of 15 residues. This CDR3 is CASSQFTSGGETQYF. The DNA of the CDR3 is TGTGCCAGCAGCCAATTCACTAGCGGAGGAGAGACCCAGTACTTC.

The CDR3 spells CASSHPGTSGTGELFF. The CDR3 DNA follows: TGCGCCAGCAGCCATCCTGGGACTAGCGGTACCGGGGAGCTGTTTTTT. The V call is TRBV4-1, the J call TRBJ2-2, with 11 bases identical to TRBD2. CDR3 length: 16 residues. The germline CDR1 and CDR2 sequences are MGHRA and YSYEKL. Trimming took 3 bases from V and 5 from J; bases not matched to a gene: 5.

V usage is TRBV30 and J usage is TRBJ1-2; D is uncertain. V was pared by 3 bases and J by 8 bases, with 16 bases between. CDR1 is GTSNPN, CDR2 SVGIG, per germline (reference sequence). The CDR3 runs to 13 residues. The CDR3, as DNA: TGTGCCTGGAGGCAAAGGGCTGAGGGAGGCTACACCTTC. Translated: CAWRQRAEGGYTF.

The chain employs TRBV2 and TRBJ2-7; TRBD1 is a possible D gene (7 bases). Looked up from germline, CDR1 is SNHLY and CDR2 is FYNNEI. The CDR3 sequence is 14 residues long. The V gene lost 2 bases and the J gene lost 8 bases, with 16 bases spanning the gap. The chain's CDR3 is CASSESGGTAKQYF. The CDR3 DNA follows: TGTGCCAGCAGTGAAAGTGGGGGGACAGCTAAGCAGTACTTC.

V and J are TRBV10-3 and TRBJ1-1; TRBD1 agrees at 7 bases. Germline CDR1 and CDR2: ENHRY and SYGVKD. The CDR3 totals 15 residues. V lost 4 bases and J lost 1; bases outside the gene matches: 6. CDR3 amino acids: CAISGATGPNTEAFF. In DNA, the CDR3 is TGTGCCATCAGTGGGGCGACAGGGCCGAACACTGAAGCTTTCTTT.

The V gene is TRBV2, the J gene TRBJ1-5; D remains unclear. The CDR3 contains 13 residues. V lost 7 bases and J lost 1, with 8 bases in between. CDR1 and CDR2 from the germline V gene are SNHLY and FYNNEI. The CDR3 spells CASTYSSNQPQHF. The CDR3 coding sequence is TGTGCCAGCACATACAGCAGCAATCAGCCCCAGCATTTT. The entire variable domain, with the rest obtained from reference TRBV2 and TRBJ1-5, is as follows: EPEVTQTPSHQVTQMGQEVILRCVPISNHLYFYWYRQILGQKVEFLVSFYNNEISEKSEIFDDQFSVERPDGSNFTLKIRSTKLEDSAMYFCASTYSSNQPQHFGDGTRLSIL.

V usage is TRBV2 and J usage is TRBJ1-1; TRBD1 matches at 8 bases. V gave up 11 bases and J gave up 2 bases; unmatched junction bases: 7. The CDR3 extends over 13 amino acids. Germline values: CDR1 SNHLY, CDR2 FYNNEI. The CDR3 coding sequence is TGTGCCGGCAAGGGACAGGTCAACACTGAAGCTTTCTTT. Translation gives CAGKGQVNTEAFF.

This clone was recorded a few times. The genes are TRBV4-1 and TRBJ2-5; 7 bases align to TRBD2. The CDR3 has 13 residues. V was pared by 3 bases and J by 4 bases, with 2 bases of the junction left unmatched. The V gene's germline CDR1 is MGHRA and CDR2 YSYEKL. The CDR3 loop is CASSQGEGETQYF. The CDR3 DNA reads as TGCGCCAGCAGCCAGGGGGAGGGAGAGACCCAGTACTTC.

The CDR3 is CASSLQGLSGYTF. As DNA, the CDR3 is TGTGCCAGCAGCCTCCAGGGCTTAAGCGGCTACACCTTC. J is TRBJ1-2 and V is TRBV3-1 (or the pseudogene TRBV3-2), with D possibly being TRBD1 (5 bases). The CDR3 covers 13 residues. The V end lost 4 bases, the J end lost 8 bases, and 14 bases lay between the germline ends. In germline, CDR1 is LGHDT, CDR2 YNNKEL (reference sequence).